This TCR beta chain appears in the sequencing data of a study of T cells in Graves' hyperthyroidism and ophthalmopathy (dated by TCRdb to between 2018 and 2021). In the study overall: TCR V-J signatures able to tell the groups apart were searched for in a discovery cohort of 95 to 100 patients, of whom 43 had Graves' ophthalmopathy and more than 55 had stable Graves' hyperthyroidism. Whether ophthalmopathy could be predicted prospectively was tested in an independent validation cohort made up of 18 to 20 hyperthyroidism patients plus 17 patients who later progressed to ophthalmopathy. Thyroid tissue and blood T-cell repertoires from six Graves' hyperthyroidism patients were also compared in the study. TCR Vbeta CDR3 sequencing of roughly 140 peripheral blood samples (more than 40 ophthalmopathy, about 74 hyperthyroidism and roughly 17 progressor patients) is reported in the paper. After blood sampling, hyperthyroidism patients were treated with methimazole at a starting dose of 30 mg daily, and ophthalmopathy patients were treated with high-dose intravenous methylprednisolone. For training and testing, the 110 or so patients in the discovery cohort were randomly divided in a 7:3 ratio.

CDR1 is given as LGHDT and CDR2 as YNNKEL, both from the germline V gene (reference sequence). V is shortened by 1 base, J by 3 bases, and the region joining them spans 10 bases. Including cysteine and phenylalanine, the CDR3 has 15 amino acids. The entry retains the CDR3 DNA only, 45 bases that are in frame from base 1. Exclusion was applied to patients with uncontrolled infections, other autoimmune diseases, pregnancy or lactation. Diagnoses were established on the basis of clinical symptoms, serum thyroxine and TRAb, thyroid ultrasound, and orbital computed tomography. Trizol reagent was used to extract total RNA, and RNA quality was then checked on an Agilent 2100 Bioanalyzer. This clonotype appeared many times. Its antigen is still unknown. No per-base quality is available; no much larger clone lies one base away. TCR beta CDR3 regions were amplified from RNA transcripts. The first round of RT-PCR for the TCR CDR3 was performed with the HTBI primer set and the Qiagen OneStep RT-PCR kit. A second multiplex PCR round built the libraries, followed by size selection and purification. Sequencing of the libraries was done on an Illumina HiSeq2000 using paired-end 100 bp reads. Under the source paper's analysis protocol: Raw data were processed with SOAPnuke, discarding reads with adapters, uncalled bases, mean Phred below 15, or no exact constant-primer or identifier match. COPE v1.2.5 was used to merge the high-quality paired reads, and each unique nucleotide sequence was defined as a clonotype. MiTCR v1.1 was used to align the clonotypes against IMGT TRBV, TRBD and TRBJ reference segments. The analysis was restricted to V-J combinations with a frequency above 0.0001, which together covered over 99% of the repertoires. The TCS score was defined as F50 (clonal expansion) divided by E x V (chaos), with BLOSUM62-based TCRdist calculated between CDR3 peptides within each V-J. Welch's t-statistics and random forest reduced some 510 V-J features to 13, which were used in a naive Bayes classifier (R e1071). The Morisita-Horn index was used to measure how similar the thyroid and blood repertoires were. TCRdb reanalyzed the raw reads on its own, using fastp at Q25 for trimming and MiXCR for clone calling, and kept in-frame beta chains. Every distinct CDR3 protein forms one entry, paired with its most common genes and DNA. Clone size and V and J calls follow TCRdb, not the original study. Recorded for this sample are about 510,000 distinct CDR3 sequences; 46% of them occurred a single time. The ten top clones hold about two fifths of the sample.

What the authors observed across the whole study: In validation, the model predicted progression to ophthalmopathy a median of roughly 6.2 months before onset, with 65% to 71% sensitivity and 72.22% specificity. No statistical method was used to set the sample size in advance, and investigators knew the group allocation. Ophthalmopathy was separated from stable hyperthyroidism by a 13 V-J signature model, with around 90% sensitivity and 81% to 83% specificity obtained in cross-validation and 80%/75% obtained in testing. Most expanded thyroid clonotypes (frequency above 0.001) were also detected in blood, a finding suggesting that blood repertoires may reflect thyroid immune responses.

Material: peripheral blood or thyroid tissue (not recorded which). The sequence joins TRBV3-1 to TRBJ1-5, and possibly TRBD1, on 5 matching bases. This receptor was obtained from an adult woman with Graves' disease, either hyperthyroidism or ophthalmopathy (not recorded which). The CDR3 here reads CASSQGFGANQPQHF. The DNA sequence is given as TGTGCCAGCAGCCAAGGATTCGGGGCCAATCAGCCCCAGCATTTT.